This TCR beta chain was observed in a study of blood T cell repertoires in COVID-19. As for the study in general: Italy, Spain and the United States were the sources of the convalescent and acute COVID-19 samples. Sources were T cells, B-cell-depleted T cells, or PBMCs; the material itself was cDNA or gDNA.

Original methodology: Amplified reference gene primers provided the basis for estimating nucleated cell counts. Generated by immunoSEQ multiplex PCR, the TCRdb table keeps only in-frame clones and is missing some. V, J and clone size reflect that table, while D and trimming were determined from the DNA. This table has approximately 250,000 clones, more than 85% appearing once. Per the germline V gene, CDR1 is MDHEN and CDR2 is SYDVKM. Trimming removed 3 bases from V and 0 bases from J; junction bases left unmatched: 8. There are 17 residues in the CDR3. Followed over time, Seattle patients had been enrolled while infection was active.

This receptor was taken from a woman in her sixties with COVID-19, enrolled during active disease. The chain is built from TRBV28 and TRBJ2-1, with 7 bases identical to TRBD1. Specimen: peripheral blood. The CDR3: CASSFLGQSLSYNEQFF. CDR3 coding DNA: TGTGCCAGCAGTTTTTTGGGACAGAGCCTCTCCTACAATGAGCAGTTCTTC.